This T cell receptor beta chain was obtained from a study of regulatory T cells in long-lasting Graves disease. Study as a whole: Those with persistent Graves' disease had received antithyroid drugs for over 5 years with positive TSH receptor antibodies.

Study findings and constraints: For persistent Graves' patients, TCR diversity was lower than for newly diagnosed ones.

HTBI primers from iRepertoire and Arm-PCR of CDR3 regions yielded the TCR beta libraries. TCRdb reprocessed the multiplex PCR reads with MiXCR, giving one entry per CDR3 protein. The sample records fewer than 550,000 distinct CDR3 sequences, roughly 21% being singletons. This clonotype was seen many times. Its specificity is unknown. Sample time point: persistent/refractory GD, antithyroid drugs over 5 years with positive TRAb. From PBMCs, RNA was extracted and then used to make the TCR library. Blood from the periphery, about 9.7 milliliters in all, was drawn into EDTA tubes. V was cut by 0 bases and J by 1 base, with 6 bases left in between. The germline V gene has CDR1 LGHDT and CDR2 YNNKEL (reference sequence). This CDR3 contains 14 residues.

The genes are TRBV3-1 and TRBJ2-5; D possibly corresponds to TRBD2 (5 bases). The source material was peripheral blood mononuclear cells (PBMCs), sampled when the disease was refractory, from a patient treated with antithyroid drugs. The TCR originated in a female donor with Graves disease. CDR3 protein: CASSQDLAQETQYF. DNA for the CDR3: TGTGCCAGCAGCCAAGATCTAGCCCAAGAGACCCAGTACTTC.